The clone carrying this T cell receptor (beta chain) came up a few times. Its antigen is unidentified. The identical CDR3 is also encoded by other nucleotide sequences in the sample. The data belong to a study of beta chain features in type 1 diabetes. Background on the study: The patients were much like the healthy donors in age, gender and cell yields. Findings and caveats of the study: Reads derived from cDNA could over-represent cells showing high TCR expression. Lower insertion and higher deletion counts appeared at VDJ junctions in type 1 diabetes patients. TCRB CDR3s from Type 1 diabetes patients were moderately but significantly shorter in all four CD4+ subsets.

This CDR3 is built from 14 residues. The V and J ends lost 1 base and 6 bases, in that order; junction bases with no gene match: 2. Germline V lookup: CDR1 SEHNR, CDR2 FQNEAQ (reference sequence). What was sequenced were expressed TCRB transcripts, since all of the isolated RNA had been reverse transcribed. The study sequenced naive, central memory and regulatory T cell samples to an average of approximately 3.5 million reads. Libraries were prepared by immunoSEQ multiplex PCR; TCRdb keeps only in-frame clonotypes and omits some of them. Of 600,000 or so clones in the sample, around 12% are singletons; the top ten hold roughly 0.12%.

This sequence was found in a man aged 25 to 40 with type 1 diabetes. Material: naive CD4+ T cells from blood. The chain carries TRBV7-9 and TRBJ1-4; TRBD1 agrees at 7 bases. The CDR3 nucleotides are TGTGCCAGCAGCTTAGACAGGGGAGATGAAAAACTGTTTTTT. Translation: CASSLDRGDEKLFF.